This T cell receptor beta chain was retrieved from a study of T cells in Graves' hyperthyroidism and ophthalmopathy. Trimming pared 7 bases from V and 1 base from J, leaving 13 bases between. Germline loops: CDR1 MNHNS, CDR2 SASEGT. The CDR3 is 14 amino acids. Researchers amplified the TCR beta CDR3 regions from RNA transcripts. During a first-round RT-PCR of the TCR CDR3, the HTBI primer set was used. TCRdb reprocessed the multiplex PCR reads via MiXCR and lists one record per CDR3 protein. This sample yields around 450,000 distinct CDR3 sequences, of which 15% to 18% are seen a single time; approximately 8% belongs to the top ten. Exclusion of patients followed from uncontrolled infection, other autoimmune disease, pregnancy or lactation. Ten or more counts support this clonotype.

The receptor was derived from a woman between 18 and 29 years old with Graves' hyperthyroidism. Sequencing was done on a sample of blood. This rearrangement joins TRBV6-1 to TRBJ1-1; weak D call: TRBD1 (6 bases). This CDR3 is CASTAGGQNTEAFF. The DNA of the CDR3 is TGTGCCAGCACCGCGGGGGGACAGAACACTGAAGCTTTCTTT.